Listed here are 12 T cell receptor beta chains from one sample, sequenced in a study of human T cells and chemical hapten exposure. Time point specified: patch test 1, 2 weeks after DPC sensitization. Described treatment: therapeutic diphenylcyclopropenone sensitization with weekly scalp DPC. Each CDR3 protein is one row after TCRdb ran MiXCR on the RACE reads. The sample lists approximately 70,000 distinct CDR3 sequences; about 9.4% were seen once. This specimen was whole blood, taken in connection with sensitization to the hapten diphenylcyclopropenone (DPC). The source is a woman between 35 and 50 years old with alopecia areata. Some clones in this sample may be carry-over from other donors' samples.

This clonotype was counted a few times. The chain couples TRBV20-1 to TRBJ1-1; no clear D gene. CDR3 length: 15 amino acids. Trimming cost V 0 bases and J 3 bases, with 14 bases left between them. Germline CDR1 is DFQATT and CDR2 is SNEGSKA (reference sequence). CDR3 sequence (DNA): TGCAGTGCTAGAGATCGAGAGACTCCCTACACTGAAGCTTTCTTT. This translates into CSARDRETPYTEAFF.

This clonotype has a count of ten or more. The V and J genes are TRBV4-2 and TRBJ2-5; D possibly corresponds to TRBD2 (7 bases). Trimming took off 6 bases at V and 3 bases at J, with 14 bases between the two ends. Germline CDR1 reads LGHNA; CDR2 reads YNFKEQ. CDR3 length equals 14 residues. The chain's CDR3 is CASSSRGAEETQYF. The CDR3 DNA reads TGTGCCAGCAGTTCACGGGGGGCCGAAGAGACCCAGTACTTC.

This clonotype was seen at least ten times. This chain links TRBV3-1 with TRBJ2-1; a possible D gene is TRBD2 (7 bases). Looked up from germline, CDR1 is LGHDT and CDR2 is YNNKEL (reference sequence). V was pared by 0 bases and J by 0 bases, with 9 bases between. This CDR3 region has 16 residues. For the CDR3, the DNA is TGTGCCAGCAGCCAAGATGGGGGGGCCTCCTACAATGAGCAGTTCTTC. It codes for CASSQDGGASYNEQFF.

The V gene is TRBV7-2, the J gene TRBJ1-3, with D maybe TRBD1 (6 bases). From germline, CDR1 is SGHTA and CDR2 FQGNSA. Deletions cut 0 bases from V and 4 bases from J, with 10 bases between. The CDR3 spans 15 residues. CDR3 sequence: CASSLAGARGNTIYF. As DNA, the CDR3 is TGTGCCAGCAGCTTAGCGGGGGCGAGGGGAAACACCATATATTTT.

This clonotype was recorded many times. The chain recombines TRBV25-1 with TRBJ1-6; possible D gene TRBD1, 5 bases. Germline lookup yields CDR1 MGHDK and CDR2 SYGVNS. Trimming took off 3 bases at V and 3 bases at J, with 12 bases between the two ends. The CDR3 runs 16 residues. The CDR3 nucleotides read TGTGCCAGCAGTGAGTCCCGGGGGGGCTATAATTCACCCCTCCACTTT. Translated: CASSESRGGYNSPLHF.

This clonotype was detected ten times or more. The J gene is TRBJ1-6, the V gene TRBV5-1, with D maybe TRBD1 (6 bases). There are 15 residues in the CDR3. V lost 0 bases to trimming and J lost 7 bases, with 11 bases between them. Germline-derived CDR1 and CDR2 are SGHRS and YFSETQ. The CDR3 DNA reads TGCGCCAGCAGCTTGGGACCCACAGGGAATTCACCCCTCCACTTT. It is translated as CASSLGPTGNSPLHF.

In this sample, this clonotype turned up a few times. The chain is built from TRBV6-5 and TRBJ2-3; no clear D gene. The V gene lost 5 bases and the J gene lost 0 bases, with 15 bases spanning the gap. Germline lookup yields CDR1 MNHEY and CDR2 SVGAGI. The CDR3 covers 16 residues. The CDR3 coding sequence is TGTGCCAGCAGTCAAGGGAACTTCGCTAGCACAGATACGCAGTATTTT. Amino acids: CASSQGNFASTDTQYF.

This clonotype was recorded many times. The CDR3 is CASKRALLLNEQFF. The CDR3 DNA sequence: TGTGCCAGCAAGAGGGCCCTTTTACTAAATGAGCAGTTCTTC. This chain links TRBV13 with TRBJ2-1; D possibly corresponds to TRBD2 (5 bases). The CDR3 totals 14 residues. V shed 7 bases and J shed 7 bases, with 17 bases lying between them. Per the germline V gene, CDR1 is PRHDT and CDR2 is FYEKMQ (reference sequence).

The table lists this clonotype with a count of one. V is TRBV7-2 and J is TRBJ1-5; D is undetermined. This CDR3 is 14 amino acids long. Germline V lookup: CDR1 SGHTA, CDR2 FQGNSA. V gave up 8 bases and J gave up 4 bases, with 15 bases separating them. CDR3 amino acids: CASGLVGENQPQHF. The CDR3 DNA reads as TGTGCCAGCGGTTTAGTCGGGGAAAATCAGCCCCAGCATTTT.

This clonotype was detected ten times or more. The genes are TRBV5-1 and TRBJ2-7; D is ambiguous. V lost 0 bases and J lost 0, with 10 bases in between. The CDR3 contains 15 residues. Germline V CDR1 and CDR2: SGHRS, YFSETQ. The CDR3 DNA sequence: TGCGCCAGCAGCTTGGTAAGAGGATTCTCCTACGAGCAGTACTTC. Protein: CASSLVRGFSYEQYF.

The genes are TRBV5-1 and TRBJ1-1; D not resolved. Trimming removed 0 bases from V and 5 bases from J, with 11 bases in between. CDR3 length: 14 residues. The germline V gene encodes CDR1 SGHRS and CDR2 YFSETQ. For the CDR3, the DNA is TGCGCCAGCAGCTTGGGACCCCTGTGGACTGAAGCTTTCTTT. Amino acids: CASSLGPLWTEAFF.

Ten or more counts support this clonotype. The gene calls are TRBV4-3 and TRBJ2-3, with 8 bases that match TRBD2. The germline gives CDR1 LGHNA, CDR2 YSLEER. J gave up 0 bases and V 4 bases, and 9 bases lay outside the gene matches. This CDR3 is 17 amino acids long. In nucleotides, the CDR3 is TGCGCCAGCAGCCGCGCAACGGGGGGGTATAGCACAGATACGCAGTATTTT. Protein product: CASSRATGGYSTDTQYF.